This T cell receptor (beta chain) was identified during a study of CD8 T cells in ankylosing spondylitis. Whole-study findings and limits: Eight highly homologous variants made up a TCR beta motif, and this motif appeared characteristic of ankylosing spondylitis blood.

This clonotype was counted ten times or more. Its antigen is as yet unknown. TCR beta libraries were made by quantitative 5'-RACE with molecular barcodes. TCRdb passed the 5' RACE reads through MiXCR, listing each CDR3 protein once. Among 300,000 to 400,000 distinct CDR3 sequences listed, around 20% were seen once. The CDR3 is made up of 14 amino acids. The V end was cut by 5 bases, the J end by 0 bases, with 10 bases between. The sample comprised blood, either unsorted or a sorted T cell fraction (not recorded which). The chain is built from TRBV12-3 or TRBV12-4 and TRBJ2-5; the D gene could be TRBD1 or TRBD2 (5 bases each). This clonotype was sampled from a male donor with ankylosing spondylitis or in good health (not recorded which). CDR3 nucleotide sequence: TGTGCCAGCAGTCCAGGGACGAACCAAGAGACCCAGTACTTC. It is translated as CASSPGTNQETQYF.